This is a list of T cell receptor beta chains from one sample in a study of beta chain features in type 1 diabetes. The method was immunoSEQ multiplex PCR; TCRdb's version includes in-frame clones alone and lacks a portion of them. This table has 630,000 or so clones, roughly 13% appearing once. The sample comprised naive CD4+ T cells from blood. The receptors were sampled from a man aged 18 to 30 with type 1 diabetes. CDR3s include the opening cysteine and the closing phenylalanine or tryptophan. A D gene is named only where the DNA matches it firmly. For some rows the clone size is stated as once, few or many, or as a class when expanded; others skip it.

J	D	size	V	length	DNA	CDR3
TRBJ2-7	NA	NA	TRBV19	14	TGTGCCAGTAGTCGGCAGACTACCTCCTACGAGCAGTACTTC	CASSRQTTSYEQYF
TRBJ2-1	TRBD2	NA	TRBV7-2	15	TGTGCCAGCAGCTTAGCGGGGGCCCTAAGCGGGAGGCAGTTCTTC	CASSLAGALSGRQFF
TRBJ1-2	TRBD1	few	TRBV6-6	14	TGTGCCAGCAGTTACCCGGGACAGGACTATGGCTACACCTTC	CASSYPGQDYGYTF
TRBJ2-2	TRBD1	NA	TRBV25-1	14	TGTGCCAGCAGCCGGACAGGGGAGAGTGGGGAGCTGTTTTTT	CASSRTGESGELFF
TRBJ1-6	TRBD1	few	TRBV28	13	TGTGCCAGCAGGGGACAGAATAATTCACCCCTCCACTTT	CASRGQNNSPLHF
TRBJ2-1	TRBD2	NA	TRBV7-2	15	TGTGCCAGCAGCTTAGGCGGTAGCGGGAGGAATGAGCAGTTCTTC	CASSLGGSGRNEQFF
TRBJ2-7	NA	few	TRBV6-5	13	TGTGCCAGCAGGGCGGGGAACTCCTACGAGCAGTACTTC	CASRAGNSYEQYF
TRBJ1-1	NA	NA	TRBV5-1	15	TGCGCCAGCAGCAAGGAACCTCGAGGGGACACTGAAGCTTTCTTT	CASSKEPRGDTEAFF
TRBJ2-7	TRBD2	NA	TRBV4-2	17	TGTGCCAGCGGGAATCAAGCGGGAGGGCAGGGGGCCTACGAGCAGTACTTC	CASGNQAGGQGAYEQYF
TRBJ1-3	TRBD1	few	TRBV6-5	13	TGTGCCAGCAGGCGAGGACAGGGAGACACCATATATTTT	CASRRGQGDTIYF
TRBJ2-6	NA	NA	TRBV10-3	16	TGTGCCATCAGTGAGCCGGGGAAGACTGGGGCCAACGTCCTGACTTTC	CAISEPGKTGANVLTF
TRBJ1-4	NA	NA	TRBV7-2	13	TGTGCCAGCAGCTTAGTTTGGGGAGGAAAACTGTTTTTT	CASSLVWGGKLFF
TRBJ1-2	NA	few	TRBV30	11	TGTGCCTGGAGTTTAACGGGTGGCTACACCTTC	CAWSLTGGYTF
TRBJ2-4	NA	NA	TRBV11-1	15	TGTGCCAGCAGCTTATCCCGGGACTCCCAAAACATTCAGTACTTC	CASSLSRDSQNIQYF
TRBJ2-1	NA	few	TRBV5-1	15	TGCGCCAGCAGCTTGGCCCCACAGGGCGGCGATGAGCAGTTCTTC	CASSLAPQGGDEQFF
TRBJ2-7	TRBD1	NA	TRBV14	14	TGTGCCAGCAGCCCCATGGACAGGGTGGGCGAGCAGTACTTC	CASSPMDRVGEQYF
TRBJ1-1	NA	NA	TRBV20-1	11	TGCAGTGCTAGCCCGGGAACTGAAGCTTTCTTT	CSASPGTEAFF
TRBJ2-5	TRBD1	NA	TRBV5-1	15	TGCGCCAGCAGCTTGGCAAACGACAGGGGAGAGACCCAGTACTTC	CASSLANDRGETQYF
TRBJ2-1	TRBD1	NA	TRBV28	12	TGTGCCACAACGGGACAGTTAAATGAGCAGTTCTTC	CATTGQLNEQFF
TRBJ2-5	NA	few	TRBV2	13	TGTGCCAGCACCACCGGGCCCGAAACGACCCAGTACTTC	CASTTGPETTQYF
TRBJ1-2	NA	NA	TRBV7-9	13	TGTGCCAGCAGCTTAGCTGACAGTGGAGGCTACACCTTC	CASSLADSGGYTF
TRBJ2-2	NA	NA	TRBV9	11	TGTGCCGGAAAAGATGCCGGGGAGCTGTTTTTT	CAGKDAGELFF
TRBJ1-1	NA	few	TRBV11-2	15	TGTGCCAGCAGCTTAGAATGGAGGTCCAACACTGAAGCTTTCTTT	CASSLEWRSNTEAFF
TRBJ1-6	NA	NA	TRBV7-6	19	TGTGCCAGCAGCTCCTTACCCACAGGAATAGGCCGTTTGGATTCACCCCTCCACTTT	CASSSLPTGIGRLDSPLHF
TRBJ2-5	TRBD2	NA	TRBV7-2	15	TGTGCCAGCAGCCCAAGACTAGCGGGGAAAGAGACCCAGTACTTC	CASSPRLAGKETQYF
TRBJ2-5	NA	few	TRBV18	15	TGTGCCAGCTCACGGGATCAAGGAAACCAAGAGACCCAGTACTTC	CASSRDQGNQETQYF
TRBJ2-3	NA	NA	TRBV7-9	12	TGTGCCAGCAGCCCGTTACGGGATACGCAGTATTTT	CASSPLRDTQYF
TRBJ2-2	NA	once	TRBV6-6	14	TGTGCCAGCAGAGAGACAACGAACACCGGGGAGCTGTTTTTT	CASRETTNTGELFF
TRBJ1-6	NA	NA	TRBV30	14	TGTGCCTGGAGTCCAGGTTGGTCCAATTCACCCCTCCACTTT	CAWSPGWSNSPLHF
TRBJ2-5	NA	few	TRBV28	15	TGTGCCAGCAGTGGACCCCGGTCCAGACAAGAGACCCAGTACTTC	CASSGPRSRQETQYF
TRBJ2-5	NA	NA	TRBV7-2	13	TGTGCCAGCAGCTTAGTTAGCCAAGAGACCCAGTACTTC	CASSLVSQETQYF
TRBJ1-5	NA	NA	TRBV11-2	16	TGTGCCAGCAGCTTAGGAGGGCAGGGAGGCAATCAGCCCCAGCATTTT	CASSLGGQGGNQPQHF
TRBJ1-1	NA	NA	TRBV30	13	TGTGCCTGGAGTCGGGGGGCCTCCGACAGGGCTTTCTTT	CAWSRGASDRAFF
TRBJ1-1	NA	NA	TRBV2	12	TGTGCCAGCGACAGGTTAGGCACTGAAGCTTTCTTT	CASDRLGTEAFF
TRBJ2-5	TRBD2	NA	TRBV6-5	14	TGTGCCAGCAGCCCAGGGACTATCTGGGAGACCCAGTACTTC	CASSPGTIWETQYF
TRBJ2-7	TRBD1	once	TRBV6-5	15	TGTGCCAGCAGCTCGTCGACAGGGGCCTCCTACGAGCAGTACTTC	CASSSSTGASYEQYF
TRBJ1-5	NA	NA	TRBV6-6	15	TGTGCCAGCAGCCAGGGTCGGGGAGCTGGACAGCCCCAGCATTTT	CASSQGRGAGQPQHF
TRBJ1-1	NA	NA	TRBV7-9	14	TGTGCCAGCAGCTTACGGGTTCCGAACACTGAAGCTTTCTTT	CASSLRVPNTEAFF
TRBJ2-3	NA	NA	TRBV25-1	15	TGTGCCAGCAGTGAATGGTCCGGGACTCCCATAGGGCAGTATTTT	CASSEWSGTPIGQYF
TRBJ2-4	NA	NA	TRBV2	10	TGTGCCAGCAGTGACTCTAAACAGTACTTC	CASSDSKQYF
TRBJ2-3	NA	few	TRBV5-1	12	TGCGCCAGCAGCTTGTCTTTGGATACGCAGTATTTT	CASSLSLDTQYF
TRBJ1-2	NA	NA	TRBV30	12	TGTGCCTGGACACCGACTAACTATGGCTACACCTTC	CAWTPTNYGYTF
TRBJ1-3	NA	few	TRBV20-1	10	TGCAGTGCTACCGGAAACACCATATATTTT	CSATGNTIYF
TRBJ1-1	NA	NA	TRBV9	14	TGTGCCAGCAGCGTAGCGTGGGGAAACACTGAAGCTTTCTTT	CASSVAWGNTEAFF
TRBJ2-2	NA	few	TRBV6-5	15	TGTGCCAGCAGTAGACAGACAGTTACCACCGGGGAGCTGTTTTTT	CASSRQTVTTGELFF
TRBJ2-5	TRBD2	NA	TRBV7-2	14	TGTGCCAGCAGCTTAGCGGCGGGGGAAGAGACCCAGTACTTC	CASSLAAGEETQYF
TRBJ2-1	TRBD2	NA	TRBV9	15	TGTGCCAGCAGCGCAGCGGGGGGTCCTTACAATGAGCAGTTCTTC	CASSAAGGPYNEQFF
TRBJ1-2	TRBD1	NA	TRBV28	13	TGTGCCAGCGGGACAGGGCCATACTATGGCTACACCTTC	CASGTGPYYGYTF
TRBJ2-5	NA	NA	TRBV10-3	14	TGTGCCATCAGAGGAGACAGCCAGGGAGAGACCCAGTACTTC	CAIRGDSQGETQYF
TRBJ2-6	NA	few	TRBV28	18	TGTGCCAGCAGTTCGGGACTTCCCGACACAGCTGGGGCCAACGTCCTGACTTTC	CASSSGLPDTAGANVLTF
TRBJ2-7	NA	NA	TRBV13	14	TGTGCCAGCAGCTTATTTACTTCTTTGAACGAGCAGTACTTC	CASSLFTSLNEQYF